The clone carrying this T cell receptor (beta chain) has more than one count but fewer than ten. Antigen: not known. This sample was taken from a study of beta chain features in type 1 diabetes. General study results and limits: Cells with high TCR expression could be over-represented when cDNA is sequenced. Researchers reported that naive, central memory and Treg TCRB repertoires appeared more similar in patients than in healthy donors. Researchers report that Type 1 diabetes patients had moderately but significantly shorter TCRB CDR3s across all four CD4+ subsets.

The sequenced template was cDNA made from the entire isolated RNA. Clones were read by immunoSEQ multiplex PCR, and TCRdb kept only the in-frame ones, dropping some. The sample lists about 120,000 clones; about 18% were seen once. The single heparinised draw taken from each donor contained around 100 mL of blood on average. Purity exceeded 98% in all sorted populations. The CDR3 totals 14 residues. Trimming took 5 bases from V and 3 from J; bases not matched to a gene: 9. Germline CDR1 reads SQVTM; CDR2 reads ANQGSEA. The TCR sequence derives from a man aged 18 to 29 with type 1 diabetes. The sequenced sample consisted of central memory CD4+ T cells from blood. The chain joins TRBV29-1 to TRBJ1-1, with 7 bases that match TRBD1. The CDR3 nucleotides read TGCAGCGTTCTTCCGACAGGGTGGGACACTGAAGCTTTCTTT. Translated, it gives CSVLPTGWDTEAFF.